These 27 T cell receptor beta chains were sequenced from one sample in a study of post-analysis software for immune sequencing data. Included in the TCR beta cDNA libraries were unique molecular identifiers. Via MiXCR, TCRdb re-called the PCR reads, giving one row per CDR3 protein. The repertoire holds 550,000 to 700,000 distinct CDR3 sequences, about 40% seen once, with roughly 1.7% in the top ten. These receptors' targets are unknown. Study-level points and caveats: TRBV5-6, TRBV5-1 and TRBV20-1 were among four or five TRBV segments more frequent in patients than controls.

Material for sequencing was blood. The receptors shown here come from a girl under 18 with multiple sclerosis.

The CDR3: CASSWARTGPYEQYF. The CDR3 DNA follows: TGTGCCAGCAGTTGGGCCCGGACAGGGCCTTACGAGCAGTACTTC. This chain joins TRBV6-5 and TRBJ2-7, with 8 bases aligning to TRBD1. Germline V gene lookup returns CDR1 MNHEY and CDR2 SVGAGI. The CDR3 runs 15 residues. Trimming at V came to 4 bases and at J to 4 bases, leaving 9 bases not matched to a gene.

Comments on this clonotype: The junction departs from germline at one end; a sequencing error may be responsible. The rearrangement joins TRBV7-3 to TRBJ2-3; weak D call: TRBD2 (6 bases). CDR3 length equals 16 residues. Per germline, CDR1 SGHTA and CDR2 FQGTGA. CDR3 region: CASGLSGAGNTDTQYF. The CDR3 nucleotides are TGTGCCAGCGGCTTAAGTGGGGCGGGGAACACAGATACGCAGTATTTT.

This clonotype was seen a handful of times. The chain joins TRBV12-3 or TRBV12-4 to TRBJ2-1, with 9 bases that match TRBD1. The CDR3 runs 14 residues. J lost 7 bases, V lost 5 bases, and 6 bases had no gene match. CDR3 nucleotides: TGTGCCAGCAGTCCTGGGACAGGGAGGAATGAGCAGTTCTTC. This codes for CASSPGTGRNEQFF.

This sequence joins TRBV24-1 and TRBJ2-1; TRBD2 might be the D (6 bases). The CDR3 extends over 15 amino acids. Germline V gene data show CDR1 as KGHDR and CDR2 as SFDVKD. Trimming stripped 2 bases from V and 5 bases from J, with 12 bases between. Written as DNA, the CDR3 is TGTGCCACCAGTGATTGGGCTAGCGCCCACAATGAGCAGTTCTTC. Residues: CATSDWASAHNEQFF.

This clonotype was counted between two and nine times. The V and J genes are TRBV20-1 and TRBJ2-7; 9 bases are shared with TRBD2. The CDR3 sequence is 19 residues long. V was clipped by 1 base and J by 1 base; unmatched bases: 17. From germline, CDR1 is DFQATT and CDR2 SNEGSKA (reference sequence). In DNA, the CDR3 is TGCAGTGCTAGAGGGCATTTGGTTTCGGGAGCGGGAGGATCCTACGAGCAGTACTTC. It is translated as CSARGHLVSGAGGSYEQYF.

This clonotype showed up just a few times. The chain has TRBV27 and TRBJ2-5; maybe TRBD2 (6 bases). The CDR3 is 16 amino acids. Trimming removed 5 bases at V and 0 bases at J, with 16 bases between. From germline, CDR1 is MNHEY and CDR2 SMNVEV (reference sequence). The CDR3 spells CASSIRDFGNQETQYF. DNA of the CDR3: TGTGCCAGCAGTATAAGGGACTTCGGGAACCAAGAGACCCAGTACTTC.

V gene TRBV12-3 or TRBV12-4 combines with J gene TRBJ1-5, with D uncertain. The CDR3 is 14 residues long. Trimming left V 3 bases short and J 3 bases short, with 9 bases between. CDR3 loop: CASSFEGNNQPQHF. In nucleotides, the CDR3 is TGTGCCAGCAGTTTTGAGGGAAACAATCAGCCCCAGCATTTT.

V and J are TRBV6-6 and TRBJ2-5; D remains ambiguous. The J call may be in error: the DNA end matches TRBJ2-7 better. CDR1 MNHNY and CDR2 SVGAGI come from the germline V gene (reference sequence). This CDR3 spans 12 amino acids. The CDR3 coding sequence is TGTGCCAGCAGGACACTGTTCTACGAGCAGTACTTC. Protein product: CASRTLFYEQYF.

The CDR3 DNA is TGTGCCAGCAGCCGGGAGTCCTTCTCCTACAATGAGCAGTTCTTC. Its protein is CASSRESFSYNEQFF. The V gene is TRBV5-5, the J gene TRBJ2-1; D is possibly TRBD2 (6 bases). Germline V gives CDR1 SGHKS, CDR2 YYEKEE (reference sequence). V lost 4 bases to trimming and J lost 0 bases, with 11 bases between them. This CDR3 comprises 15 residues.

Of note for this clonotype: This sequence may be a read error, since a much larger clone differs from it by one base. The chain couples TRBV27 to TRBJ2-3; weak D call: TRBD2 (5 bases). The CDR3 spans 15 residues. V dropped 1 base and J dropped 4 bases, with 12 bases sitting between them. Germline V gene sequence: CDR1 MNHEY, CDR2 SMNVEV (reference sequence). CDR3 loop: CASSLYAGVADTQYF. The DNA of the CDR3 is TGTGCCAGCAGTTTATATGCGGGTGTCGCAGATACGCAGTATTTT.

The genes are TRBV9 and TRBJ2-6, with D unresolved. V lost 4 bases and J 2 bases, leaving 16 bases between the germline ends. Per germline, CDR1 SGDLS and CDR2 YYNGEE. The CDR3 is 17 amino acids. The CDR3 nucleotides are TGTGCCAGCAGCCCCCGGTGGAGTTTCACTGGGGCCAACGTCCTGACTTTC. Translation gives CASSPRWSFTGANVLTF. Full variable domain (rest looked up from reference TRBV9 and TRBJ2-6): DSGVTQTPKHLITATGQRVTLRCSPRSGDLSVYWYQQSLDQGLQFLIQYYNGEERAKGNILERFSAQQFPDLHSELNLSSLELGDSALYFCASSPRWSFTGANVLTFGAGSRLTVL.

This clonotype has a handful of counts. The V call is TRBV20-1, the J call TRBJ2-5; D remains unclear. Germline CDR1 and CDR2: DFQATT and SNEGSKA (reference sequence). The CDR3 consists of 10 residues. Deletions cut 5 bases from V and 2 bases from J, with 3 bases between. The CDR3 sequence is CSAAQETQYF. CDR3 bases: TGCAGTGCTGCTCAAGAGACCCAGTACTTC.

The chain uses TRBV24-1 and TRBJ2-7, with 7 bases fitting TRBD2. Germline V gene lookup returns CDR1 KGHDR and CDR2 SFDVKD. This CDR3 has 14 residues. J lost 0 bases, V lost 4 bases, and 2 bases had no gene match. CDR3 in amino acids: CATSDRGSSYEQYF. The DNA for the CDR3 is TGTGCCACCAGTGACCGCGGGAGCTCCTACGAGCAGTACTTC.

The chain recombines TRBV5-6 with TRBJ2-1; no definite D call. The CDR3 is made up of 15 amino acids. Germline V gives CDR1 SGHDT, CDR2 YYEEEE. The germline V and J ends were trimmed by 1 base and 5 bases, with 13 bases remaining between them. CDR3 nucleotide sequence: TGTGCCAGCAGCTTGAAGTGGGATCTGGACAATGAGCAGTTCTTC. This codes for CASSLKWDLDNEQFF.

This chain connects TRBV10-2 to TRBJ1-2; D gene uncertain. The germline CDR1 and CDR2 sequences are WSHSY and SAAADI. The CDR3 runs 12 residues. Trimming removed 3 bases from V and 5 bases from J, with 7 bases in between. The CDR3 reads CASSEQKYGYTF. The CDR3 DNA is TGCGCCAGCAGTGAACAGAAATATGGCTACACCTTC.

Points on this clonotype: This is likely a read error, given that the CDR3 carries no conserved phenylalanine or tryptophan at its end. The DNA is left out, because the CDR3 cannot be placed on it with certainty; the CDR3 is given as TCRdb lists it. The chain uses TRBV7-3 and TRBJ2-1; the DNA was not compared with TRBD2, the D call given in the table. The CDR3 has 12 amino acids, counting both end residues. In germline, CDR1 is SGHTA, CDR2 FQGTGA. CDR3 residues: CASSSNGLAEFL.

The V and J genes are TRBV29-1 and TRBJ2-7, with D unclear. The assigned J gene may be wrong: the sequence end matches TRBJ2-5 better. The germline V gene encodes CDR1 SQVTM and CDR2 ANQGSEA. The CDR3 consists of 11 residues. The CDR3: CSAGPVETQYF. CDR3 DNA sequence: TGCAGCGCCGGACCGGTGGAGACCCAGTACTTC.

The chain recombines TRBV12-3 or TRBV12-4 with TRBJ2-6; maybe TRBD2 (6 bases). The V end was cut by 7 bases, the J end by 0 bases, with 13 bases between. The length of the CDR3 is 16 residues. The CDR3 sequence is CASIREPFSGANVLTF. CDR3 DNA: TGTGCCAGCATACGGGAGCCCTTCTCTGGGGCCAACGTCCTGACTTTC.

The V and J genes are TRBV28 and TRBJ2-5; 7 bases fit TRBD2. The DNA matches TRBJ2-7 better at its end, which makes the J call doubtful. The CDR3 sequence is 13 residues long. Germline CDR1 reads MDHEN; CDR2 reads SYDVKM. The CDR3 is CASRKSGNYEQYF. CDR3 nucleotide sequence: TGTGCCAGCAGGAAGAGCGGGAACTACGAGCAGTACTTC.

This clonotype was picked up a small number of times. This sequence joins TRBV5-1 and TRBJ2-5; D is possibly TRBD1 (6 bases). Germline V gene data show CDR1 as SGHRS and CDR2 as YFSETQ. V lost 4 bases, J lost 5 bases, and 21 bases lay in between. CDR3 length: 16 residues. The CDR3 loop is CASSSERTGSEETQYF. Here the CDR3 DNA reads TGCGCCAGCAGCAGCGAACGAACAGGGTCGGAGGAGACCCAGTACTTC.

Only a few counts were recorded for this clonotype. The CDR3 loop is CASSSVGDTQYF. The CDR3 nucleotides are TGTGCCAGCAGCTCCGTCGGAGATACGCAGTATTTT. V and J are TRBV7-3 and TRBJ2-3; no reliable D call. With 4 bases removed from V and 5 bases from J, the gap between germline ends came to 7 bases. CDR3 length equals 12 residues. CDR1 SGHTA and CDR2 FQGTGA come from the germline V gene.

This rearrangement joins TRBV12-3 or TRBV12-4 to TRBJ2-1; D remains ambiguous. The length of the CDR3 is 13 residues. The germline V and J ends were trimmed by 8 bases and 4 bases, with 12 bases remaining between them. CDR3 bases: TGTGCCAGCTGTCGCTTAGGGTACAATGAGCAGTTCTTC. Encoded protein: CASCRLGYNEQFF.

This chain links TRBV5-1 with TRBJ2-1; D gene unclear. Germline values: CDR1 SGHRS, CDR2 YFSETQ. V dropped 0 bases and J dropped 9 bases, with 16 bases sitting between them. The CDR3 extends over 15 amino acids. In DNA, the CDR3 is TGCGCCAGCAGCTTGGGTCAGACCGTTTTGGGTGAGCAGTTCTTC. Its translation is CASSLGQTVLGEQFF.

In this sample, this clonotype turned up a few times. The V call is TRBV7-9, the J call TRBJ2-7; TRBD1 matches 9 bases. Germline V gives CDR1 SEHNR, CDR2 FQNEAQ (reference sequence). V gave up 5 bases and J gave up 3 bases; unmatched junction bases: 8. This CDR3 is built from 15 residues. CDR3 nucleotides: TGTGCCAGCAGCCTGGGACAGGGTAGGATCTACGAGCAGTACTTC. Translated, it gives CASSLGQGRIYEQYF.

The genes are TRBV5-6 and TRBJ1-5, with D tentatively TRBD1 (5 bases). CDR3 length: 14 residues. V was cut by 4 bases and J by 5 bases, with 13 bases left in between. CDR1 is SGHDT, CDR2 YYEEEE, per germline. The CDR3, as DNA: TGTGCCAGCAGCAGGGGATTGGCGGATCAGCCCCAGCATTTT. Translation: CASSRGLADQPQHF.

The chain uses TRBV20-1 and TRBJ2-7, with D maybe TRBD1 (5 bases). V was cut by 5 bases and J by 5 bases, with 10 bases left in between. The germline CDR1 and CDR2 sequences are DFQATT and SNEGSKA (reference sequence). The length of the CDR3 is 11 residues. The CDR3 bases are TGCAGTGCTTCGCAGGGTAACGAGCAGTACTTC. This translates into CSASQGNEQYF.

The gene calls are TRBV29-1 and TRBJ2-5; D not certain. CDR3 length: 11 residues. The V end was cut by 7 bases, the J end by 11 bases, with 17 bases between. Germline V gene sequence: CDR1 SQVTM, CDR2 ANQGSEA. CDR3 protein: CSAGGDLQQYF. In DNA, the CDR3 is TGCAGCGCTGGTGGGGATTTACAGCAGTACTTC.